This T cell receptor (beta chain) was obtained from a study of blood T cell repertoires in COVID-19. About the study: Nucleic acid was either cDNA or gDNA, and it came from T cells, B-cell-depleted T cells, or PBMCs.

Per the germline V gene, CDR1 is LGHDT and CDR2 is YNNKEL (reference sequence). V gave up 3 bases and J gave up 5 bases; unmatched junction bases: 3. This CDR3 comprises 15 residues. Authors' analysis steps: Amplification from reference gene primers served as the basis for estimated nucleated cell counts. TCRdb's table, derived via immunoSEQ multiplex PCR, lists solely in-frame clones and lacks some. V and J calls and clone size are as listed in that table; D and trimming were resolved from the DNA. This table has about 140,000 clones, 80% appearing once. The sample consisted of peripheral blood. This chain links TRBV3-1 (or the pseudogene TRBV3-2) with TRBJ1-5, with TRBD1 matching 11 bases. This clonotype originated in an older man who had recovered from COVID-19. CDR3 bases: TGTGCCAGCAGCCAGGACAGGGGGCTGTATCAGCCCCAGCATTTT. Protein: CASSQDRGLYQPQHF.